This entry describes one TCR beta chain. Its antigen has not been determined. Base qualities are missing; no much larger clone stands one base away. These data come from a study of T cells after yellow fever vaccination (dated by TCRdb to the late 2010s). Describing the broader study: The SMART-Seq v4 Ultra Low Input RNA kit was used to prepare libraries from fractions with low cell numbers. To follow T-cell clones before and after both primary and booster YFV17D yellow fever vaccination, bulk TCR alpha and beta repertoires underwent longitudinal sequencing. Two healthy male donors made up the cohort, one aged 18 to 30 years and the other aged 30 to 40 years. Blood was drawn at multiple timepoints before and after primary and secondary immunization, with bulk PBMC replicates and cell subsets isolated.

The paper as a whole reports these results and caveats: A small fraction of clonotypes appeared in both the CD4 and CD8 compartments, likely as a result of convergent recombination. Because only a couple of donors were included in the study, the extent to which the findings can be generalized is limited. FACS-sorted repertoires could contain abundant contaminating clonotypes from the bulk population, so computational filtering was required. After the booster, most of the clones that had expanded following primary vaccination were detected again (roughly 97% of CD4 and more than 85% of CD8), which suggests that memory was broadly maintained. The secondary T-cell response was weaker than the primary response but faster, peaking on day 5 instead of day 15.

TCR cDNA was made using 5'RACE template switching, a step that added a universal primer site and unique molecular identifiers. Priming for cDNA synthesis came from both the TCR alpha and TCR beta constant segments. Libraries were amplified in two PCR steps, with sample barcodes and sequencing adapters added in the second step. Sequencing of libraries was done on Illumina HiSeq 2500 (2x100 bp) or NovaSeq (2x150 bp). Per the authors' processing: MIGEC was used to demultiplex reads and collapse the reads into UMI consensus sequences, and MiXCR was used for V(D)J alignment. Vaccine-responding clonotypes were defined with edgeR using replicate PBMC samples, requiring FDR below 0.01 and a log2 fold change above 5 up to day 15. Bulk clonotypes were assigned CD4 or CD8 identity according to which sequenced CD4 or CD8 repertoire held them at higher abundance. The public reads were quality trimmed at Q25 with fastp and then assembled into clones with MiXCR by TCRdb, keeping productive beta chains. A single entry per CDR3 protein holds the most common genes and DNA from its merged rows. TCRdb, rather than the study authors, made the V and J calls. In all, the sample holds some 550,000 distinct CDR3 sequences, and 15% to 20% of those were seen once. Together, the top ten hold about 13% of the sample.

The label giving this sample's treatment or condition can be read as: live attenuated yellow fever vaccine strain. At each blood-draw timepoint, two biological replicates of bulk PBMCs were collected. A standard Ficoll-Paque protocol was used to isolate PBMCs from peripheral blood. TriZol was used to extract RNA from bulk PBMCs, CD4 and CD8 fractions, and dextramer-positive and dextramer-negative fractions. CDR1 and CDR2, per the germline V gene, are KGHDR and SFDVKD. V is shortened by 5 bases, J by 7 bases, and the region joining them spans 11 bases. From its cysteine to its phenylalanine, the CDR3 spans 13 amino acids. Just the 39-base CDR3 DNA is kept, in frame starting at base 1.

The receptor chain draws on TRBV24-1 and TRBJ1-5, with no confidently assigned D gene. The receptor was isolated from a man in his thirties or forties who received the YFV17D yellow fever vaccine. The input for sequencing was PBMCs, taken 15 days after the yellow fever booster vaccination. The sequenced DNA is TGTGCCACCAGTGGCGGGGAGGGACAGCCCCAGCATTTT. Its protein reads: CATSGGEGQPQHF.